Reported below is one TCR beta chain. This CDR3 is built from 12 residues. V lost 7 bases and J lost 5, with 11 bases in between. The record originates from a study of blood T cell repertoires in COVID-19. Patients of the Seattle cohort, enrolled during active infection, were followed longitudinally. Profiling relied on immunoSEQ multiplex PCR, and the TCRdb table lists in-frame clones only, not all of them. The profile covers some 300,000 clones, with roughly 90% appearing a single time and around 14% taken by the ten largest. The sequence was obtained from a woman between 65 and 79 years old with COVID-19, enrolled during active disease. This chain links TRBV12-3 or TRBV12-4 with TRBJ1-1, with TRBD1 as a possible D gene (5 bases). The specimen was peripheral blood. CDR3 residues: CASTRGATEAFF. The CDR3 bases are TGTGCCAGCACCCGCGGGGCGACTGAAGCTTTCTTT.